These T cell receptor beta chains were read from a single sample in a study of T cell changes during pregnancy in multiple sclerosis. Sequencing was performed with immunoSEQ multiplex PCR; in TCRdb, only in-frame clones are kept and a portion is missing. The table has 40,000 to 50,000 clones, about 88% seen once. The material sequenced was CD4+ T cells from peripheral blood mononuclear cells, taken in the first trimester of pregnancy. These receptors came from a female donor with multiple sclerosis, enrolled in a pregnancy study. The CDR3 runs from the conserved cysteine through the conserved F or W. A D gene is named only where the DNA matches it firmly. Clone size is given for some rows only: seen once, a few or many times, or a class if the clone is expanded.

V gene	D gene	clone size	J gene	CDR3 protein	CDR3 DNA
TRBV18	.	.	TRBJ1-5	CASSPGQSNQPQHF	TGTGCCAGCTCACCAGGGCAGAGCAATCAGCCCCAGCATTTT
TRBV2	.	.	TRBJ1-4	CASSEARGSWSGKLFF	TGTGCCAGCAGTGAAGCCAGGGGATCTTGGTCGGGAAAACTGTTTTTT
TRBV2	.	.	TRBJ1-1	CASSVSRGPNTEAFF	TGTGCCAGCAGTGTTTCAAGGGGCCCTAACACTGAAGCTTTCTTT
TRBV27	TRBD1	once	TRBJ1-1	CASIQDRGRGEAFF	TGTGCCAGCATTCAGGACAGGGGGCGCGGTGAAGCTTTCTTT
TRBV7-9	.	.	TRBJ2-1	CASSLGGINEQFF	TGTGCCAGCAGCTTGGGCGGGATTAATGAGCAGTTCTTC
TRBV6-6	.	once	TRBJ1-1	CASSYSGGGEAFF	TGTGCCAGCAGTTACTCCGGGGGAGGTGAAGCTTTCTTT
TRBV25-1	TRBD2	.	TRBJ2-1	CAIRLAGGYNEQFF	TGTGCCATCCGTCTAGCGGGAGGCTACAATGAGCAGTTCTTC
TRBV6-6	.	.	TRBJ1-2	CASEDRSLGYTF	TGTGCCAGCGAAGACAGGAGCCTTGGCTACACCTTC
TRBV4-2	.	.	TRBJ1-5	CASSQEPRGTRGQPQHF	TGTGCCAGCAGCCAAGAACCCCGGGGGACCCGCGGTCAGCCCCAGCATTTT
TRBV7-6	.	.	TRBJ1-2	CASSLDSGLGYTF	TGTGCCAGCAGCTTAGATTCCGGTCTTGGCTACACCTTC
TRBV18	.	.	TRBJ2-3	CASSPLSSGYTDTQYF	TGTGCCAGCTCACCACTGAGTAGCGGCTACACAGATACGCAGTATTTT
TRBV6-1	.	.	TRBJ2-7	CATTDRVLYEQYF	TGTGCCACTACTGACAGAGTGCTATACGAGCAGTACTTC
TRBV21-1	.	.	TRBJ1-1	CASSKGPEFMNTEAFF	TGTGCCAGCAGCAAAGGACCGGAGTTCATGAACACTGAAGCTTTCTTT
TRBV11-3	TRBD2	once	TRBJ2-5	CASSLSLGTSGETQYF	TGTGCCAGCAGCCTATCTCTAGGGACTAGCGGGGAGACCCAGTACTTC
TRBV7-2	TRBD2	.	TRBJ2-1	CASGRAGGEQFF	TGTGCCAGCGGGAGGGCCGGGGGTGAGCAGTTCTTC
TRBV18	TRBD2	once	TRBJ2-5	CASSPGTSGSQETQYF	TGTGCCAGCTCACCCGGGACTAGCGGGTCCCAAGAGACCCAGTACTTC
TRBV10-3	.	.	TRBJ2-7	CAISTNYEQYF	TGTGCCATCAGTACTAACTACGAGCAGTACTTC
TRBV19	TRBD1	.	TRBJ2-7	CASSMIGTGRYEQYF	TGTGCCAGTAGTATGATCGGGACAGGGAGATACGAGCAGTACTTC
TRBV6-5	TRBD2	.	TRBJ2-2	CASSYRGGSSGELFF	TGTGCCAGCAGTTACAGGGGCGGGAGCTCCGGGGAGCTGTTTTTT
TRBV6-6	.	.	TRBJ2-7	CASSYSRQYEQYF	TGTGCCAGCAGTTACTCGAGGCAGTACGAGCAGTACTTC
TRBV15	.	.	TRBJ1-2	CATSQGRRRDNYGYTF	TGTGCCACCAGTCAAGGGAGACGGCGGGATAACTATGGCTACACCTTC
TRBV7-9	.	.	TRBJ2-7	CASSNPGPYEQYF	TGCGCCAGCAGCAACCCAGGTCCCTACGAGCAGTACTTC
TRBV14	.	.	TRBJ1-1	CASSRGPFNTEAFF	TGTGCCAGCAGCCGCGGGCCGTTCAACACTGAAGCTTTCTTT
TRBV30	TRBD2	.	TRBJ2-3	CAWSVDLAGGTDTQYF	TGTGCCTGGAGTGTGGATCTAGCGGGAGGCACAGATACGCAGTATTTT
TRBV18	TRBD1	.	TRBJ1-2	CASSLEQGANYGYTF	TGTGCCAGCTCACTGGAACAGGGGGCCAACTATGGCTACACCTTC
TRBV4-3	.	few	TRBJ2-2	CASSQDAPPNTGELFF	TGCGCCAGCAGCCAAGATGCGCCCCCAAACACCGGGGAGCTGTTTTTT
TRBV14	TRBD2	.	TRBJ2-1	CASDAPLAGPGEQFF	TGTGCCAGCGATGCCCCCCTAGCGGGGCCGGGAGAGCAGTTCTTC
TRBV9	.	.	TRBJ2-3	CASSVTVSSTDTQYF	TGTGCCAGCAGCGTAACGGTTTCTAGCACAGATACGCAGTATTTT
TRBV11-3	.	.	TRBJ2-7	CASSLEPTGTYEQYF	TGTGCCAGCAGCTTAGAACCTACAGGGACCTACGAGCAGTACTTC
TRBV11-2	TRBD1	.	TRBJ1-4	CASSFWTGGRGNEKLFF	TGTGCCAGCAGCTTTTGGACAGGGGGCAGGGGGAATGAAAAACTGTTTTTT
TRBV6-6	TRBD2	.	TRBJ2-7	CASSPRRGEEQYF	TGTGCCAGCAGTCCCCGGCGGGGGGAAGAGCAGTACTTC
TRBV2	.	.	TRBJ1-1	CASKGGAGVEAFF	TGTGCCAGCAAAGGAGGAGCAGGGGTCGAAGCTTTCTTT